The present entry profiles one T cell receptor (beta chain) with its context. This entry is derived from a study of blood T cell repertoires in COVID-19. The wider study: Material from acute and convalescent COVID-19 was sourced from the United States, Italy and Spain. In each case, the material was cDNA or gDNA derived from T cells, B-cell-depleted T cells, or PBMCs.

This CDR3 has 14 amino acids. The germline V gene encodes CDR1 SNHLY and CDR2 FYNNEI. The ends lost 6 bases at V and 2 bases at J; junction bases unmatched: 4. In the authors' workflow: Nucleated cell number was recorded as an estimate derived from reference gene primer amplification. Libraries were prepared by immunoSEQ multiplex PCR; TCRdb keeps only in-frame clonotypes and omits some of them. The DNA gave D and trimming, while V, J and clone size come from that table. The sample lists around 37,000 clones, 75% to 95% occurring once. This clonotype was obtained from a woman aged 80 or over with acute or convalescent COVID-19. Sequencing was performed on peripheral blood. The rearrangement joins TRBV2 to TRBJ1-3; 7 bases match TRBD1. The CDR3 is CASRSGTAGNTIYF. The CDR3 bases are TGTGCCAGCAGATCCGGGACAGCTGGAAACACCATATATTTT.